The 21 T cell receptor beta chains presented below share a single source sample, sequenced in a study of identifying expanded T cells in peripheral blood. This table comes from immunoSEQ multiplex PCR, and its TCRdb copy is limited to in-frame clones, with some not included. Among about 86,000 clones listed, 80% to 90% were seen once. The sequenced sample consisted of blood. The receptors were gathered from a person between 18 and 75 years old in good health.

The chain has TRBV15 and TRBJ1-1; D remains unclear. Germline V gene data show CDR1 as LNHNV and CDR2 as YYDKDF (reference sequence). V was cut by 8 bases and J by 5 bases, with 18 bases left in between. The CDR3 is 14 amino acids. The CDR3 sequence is CATGRLYPVTEAFF. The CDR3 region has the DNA TGTGCCACCGGGAGATTGTATCCAGTAACTGAAGCTTTCTTT.

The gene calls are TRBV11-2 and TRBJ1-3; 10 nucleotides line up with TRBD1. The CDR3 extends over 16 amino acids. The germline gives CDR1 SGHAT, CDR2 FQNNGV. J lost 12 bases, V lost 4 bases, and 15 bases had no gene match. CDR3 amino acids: CASSSSGTGDTRVIYF. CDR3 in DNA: TGTGCCAGCAGCTCTTCCGGGACAGGGGATACGCGCGTCATATATTTT.

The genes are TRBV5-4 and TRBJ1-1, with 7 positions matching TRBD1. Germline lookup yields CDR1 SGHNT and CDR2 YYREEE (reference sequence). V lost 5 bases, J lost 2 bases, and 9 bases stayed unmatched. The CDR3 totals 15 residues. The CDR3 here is CASSTGTARNTEAFF. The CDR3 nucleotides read TGTGCCAGCAGTACCGGGACAGCAAGAAACACTGAAGCTTTCTTT.

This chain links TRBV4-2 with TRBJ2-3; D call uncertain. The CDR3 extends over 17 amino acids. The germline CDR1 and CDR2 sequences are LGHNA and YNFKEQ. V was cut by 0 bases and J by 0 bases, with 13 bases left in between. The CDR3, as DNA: TGTGCCAGCAGCCAAGATTCCGGTAGCCCTAGCACAGATACGCAGTATTTT. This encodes CASSQDSGSPSTDTQYF.

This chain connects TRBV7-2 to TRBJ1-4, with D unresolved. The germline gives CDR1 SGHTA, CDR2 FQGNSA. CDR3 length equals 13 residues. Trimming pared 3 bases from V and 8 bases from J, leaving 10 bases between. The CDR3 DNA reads TGTGCCAGCAGCTTGCGGGTTCAGGAAAAACTGTTTTTT. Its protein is CASSLRVQEKLFF.

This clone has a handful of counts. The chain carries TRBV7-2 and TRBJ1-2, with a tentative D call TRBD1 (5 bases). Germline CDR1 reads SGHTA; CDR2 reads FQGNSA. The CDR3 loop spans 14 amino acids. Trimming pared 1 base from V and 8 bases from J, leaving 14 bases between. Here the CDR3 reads CASSLGQPSRGYTF. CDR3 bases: TGTGCCAGCAGCTTAGGACAGCCATCCCGGGGCTACACCTTC.

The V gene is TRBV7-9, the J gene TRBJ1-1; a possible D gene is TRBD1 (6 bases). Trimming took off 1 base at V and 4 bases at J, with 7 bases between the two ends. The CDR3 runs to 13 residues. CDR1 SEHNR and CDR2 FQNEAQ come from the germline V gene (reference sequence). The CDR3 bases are TGTGCCAGCAGCTTAGGGGGGCCCACTGAAGCTTTCTTT. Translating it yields CASSLGGPTEAFF. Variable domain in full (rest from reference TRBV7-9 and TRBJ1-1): DTGVSQNPRHKITKRGQNVTFRCDPISEHNRLYWYRQTLGQGPEFLTYFQNEAQLEKSRLLSDRFSAERPKGSFSTLEIQRTEQGDSAMYLCASSLGGPTEAFFGQGTRLTVV.

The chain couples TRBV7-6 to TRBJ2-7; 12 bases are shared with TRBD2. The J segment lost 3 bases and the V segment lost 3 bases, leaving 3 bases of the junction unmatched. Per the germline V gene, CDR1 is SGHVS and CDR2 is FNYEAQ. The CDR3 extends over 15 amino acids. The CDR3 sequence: CASSFWTSGDYEQYF. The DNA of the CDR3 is TGTGCCAGCAGCTTCTGGACTAGCGGGGACTACGAGCAGTACTTC.

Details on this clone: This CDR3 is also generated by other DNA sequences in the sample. The CDR3 bases are TGTGCCAGCAGCTTAGGGGGGAACAATCAGCCCCAGCATTTT. It yields the protein CASSLGGNNQPQHF. The chain is built from TRBV7-2 and TRBJ1-5, with a possible D match to TRBD1 (5 bases). CDR1 is SGHTA and CDR2 is FQGNSA in the germline V gene. The ends were cut back, 1 base at V and 3 bases at J, with 7 bases in the middle. The CDR3 loop spans 14 amino acids.

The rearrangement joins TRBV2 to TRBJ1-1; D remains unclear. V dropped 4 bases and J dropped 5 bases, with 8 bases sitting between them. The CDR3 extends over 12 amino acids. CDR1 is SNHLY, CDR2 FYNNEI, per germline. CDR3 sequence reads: CASSAGLTEAFF. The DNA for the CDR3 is TGTGCCAGCAGTGCCGGGTTAACTGAAGCTTTCTTT.

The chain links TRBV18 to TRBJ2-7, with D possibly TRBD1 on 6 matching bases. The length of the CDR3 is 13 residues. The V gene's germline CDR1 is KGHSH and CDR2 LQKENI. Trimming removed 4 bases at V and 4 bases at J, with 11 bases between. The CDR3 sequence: CASSRPGVYEQYF. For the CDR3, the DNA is TGTGCCAGCTCACGTCCAGGGGTGTACGAGCAGTACTTC.

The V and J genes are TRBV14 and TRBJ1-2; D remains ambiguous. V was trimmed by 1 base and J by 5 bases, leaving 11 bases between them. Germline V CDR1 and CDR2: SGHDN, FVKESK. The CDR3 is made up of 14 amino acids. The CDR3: CASSQVNRRYGYTF. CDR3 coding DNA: TGTGCCAGCAGCCAAGTGAACCGCCGATATGGCTACACCTTC. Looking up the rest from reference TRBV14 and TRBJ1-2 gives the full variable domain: EAGVTQFPSHSVIEKGQTVTLRCDPISGHDNLYWYRRVMGKEIKFLLHFVKESKQDESGMPNNRFLAERTGGTYSTLKVQPAELEDSGVYFCASSQVNRRYGYTFGSGTRLTVV.

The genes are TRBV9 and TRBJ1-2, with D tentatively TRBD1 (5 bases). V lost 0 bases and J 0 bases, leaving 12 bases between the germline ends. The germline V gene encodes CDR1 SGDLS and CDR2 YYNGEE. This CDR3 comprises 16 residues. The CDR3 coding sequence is TGTGCCAGCAGCGTAGGGGGGACCCTTACTAACTATGGCTACACCTTC. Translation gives CASSVGGTLTNYGYTF.

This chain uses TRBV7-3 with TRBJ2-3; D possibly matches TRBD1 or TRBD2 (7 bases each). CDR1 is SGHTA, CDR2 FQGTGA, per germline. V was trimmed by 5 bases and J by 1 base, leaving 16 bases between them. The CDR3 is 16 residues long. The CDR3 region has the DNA TGTGCCAGCAGCCTGAGACAGGGAGGGGGCACAGATACGCAGTATTTT. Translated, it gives CASSLRQGGGTDTQYF.

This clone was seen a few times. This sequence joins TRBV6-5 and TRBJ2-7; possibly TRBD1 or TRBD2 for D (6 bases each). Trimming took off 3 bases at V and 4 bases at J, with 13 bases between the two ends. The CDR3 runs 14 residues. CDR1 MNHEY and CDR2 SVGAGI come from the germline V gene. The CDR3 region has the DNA TGTGCCAGCAGTTATCAGAGGGGGAGGTACGAGCAGTACTTC. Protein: CASSYQRGRYEQYF.

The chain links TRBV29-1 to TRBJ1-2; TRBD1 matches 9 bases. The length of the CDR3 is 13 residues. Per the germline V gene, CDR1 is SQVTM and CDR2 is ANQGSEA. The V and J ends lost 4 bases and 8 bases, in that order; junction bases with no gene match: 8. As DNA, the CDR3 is TGCAGCGTTGGTCGGACAGGGGCAAAGGGCTACACCTTC. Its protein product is CSVGRTGAKGYTF.

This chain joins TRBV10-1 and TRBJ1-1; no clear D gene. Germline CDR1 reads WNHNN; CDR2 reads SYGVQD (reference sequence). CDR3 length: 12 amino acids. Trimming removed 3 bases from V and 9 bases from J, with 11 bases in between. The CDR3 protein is CASSDPGEKAFF. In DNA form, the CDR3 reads TGCGCCAGCAGTGACCCGGGTGAGAAAGCTTTCTTT.

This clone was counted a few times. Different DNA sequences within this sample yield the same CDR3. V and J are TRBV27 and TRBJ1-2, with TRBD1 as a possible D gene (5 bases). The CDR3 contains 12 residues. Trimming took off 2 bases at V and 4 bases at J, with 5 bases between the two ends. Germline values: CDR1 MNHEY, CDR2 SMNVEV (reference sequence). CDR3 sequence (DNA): TGTGCCAGCAGTTTACAGGGCTATGGCTACACCTTC. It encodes CASSLQGYGYTF.

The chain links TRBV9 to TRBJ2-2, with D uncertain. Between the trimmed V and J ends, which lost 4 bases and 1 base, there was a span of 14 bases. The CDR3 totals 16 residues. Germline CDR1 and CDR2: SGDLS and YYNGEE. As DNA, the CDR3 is TGTGCCAGCAGCTCCCCCACAGAATGGAACACCGGGGAGCTGTTTTTT. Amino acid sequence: CASSSPTEWNTGELFF.

CDR3: CASFGTEFYGYTF. The CDR3 coding sequence is TGTGCCAGCTTCGGGACAGAGTTCTATGGCTACACCTTC. V usage is TRBV6-6 and J usage is TRBJ1-2; 7 bases agree with TRBD1. The CDR3 is made up of 13 amino acids. In germline, CDR1 is MNHNY, CDR2 SVGAGI (reference sequence). V shed 8 bases, J shed 4 bases, and the junction held 7 bases outside the gene matches.

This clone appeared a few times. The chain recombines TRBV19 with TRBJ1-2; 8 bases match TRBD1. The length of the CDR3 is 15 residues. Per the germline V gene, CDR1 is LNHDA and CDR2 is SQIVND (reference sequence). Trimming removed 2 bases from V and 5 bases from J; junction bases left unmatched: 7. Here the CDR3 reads CASSIPQGAVYGYTF. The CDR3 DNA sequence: TGTGCCAGTAGTATACCCCAGGGGGCAGTTTATGGCTACACCTTC.